The clone carrying this T cell receptor beta chain has at least ten counts. The antigen remains undetermined. Patients having uncontrolled infection, another autoimmune disease, pregnancy or lactation were not included. About 10 ml fresh peripheral blood yielded the PBMCs. RNA transcripts provided the source from which TCR beta CDR3 regions were amplified. The HTBI primer set drove a first-round RT-PCR of the TCR CDR3. TCRdb re-called the multiplex PCR reads with MiXCR, one entry per CDR3 protein. The sample comprises 350,000 or so distinct CDR3 sequences, over 15% of which are singletons, and around 16% rests with the top ten. This entry comes from a study of T cells in Graves' hyperthyroidism and ophthalmopathy. Broader study findings: Most thyroid clonotypes that were expanded above 0.001 also turned up in blood.

Sequencing was carried out using blood. The TCR was taken from a woman between 35 and 50 years old with Graves' ophthalmopathy.

CDR3 sequence: CASSPFAKNPYEQYF. The CDR3 nucleotides read TGCGCCAGCAGCCCTTTTGCGAAAAACCCCTACGAGCAGTACTTC. V is TRBV4-1 and J is TRBJ2-7; no clear D gene. The germline V and J ends were trimmed by 4 bases and 2 bases, with 15 bases remaining between them. This CDR3 is 15 amino acids long. Germline CDR1 MGHRA, CDR2 YSYEKL.